Each of the 17 T cell receptor beta chains below was sequenced from the same sample in a study of cytomegalovirus exposure and HLA in healthy donors (dated by TCRdb to 2016 to 2017). To prepare the library, the immunoSEQ multiplex PCR assay was applied. In TCRdb, the immuneACCESS table is reduced to in-frame sequences with V and J assigned. These tables do not hold every clone; where another copy was compared, an unresolved V gene accounts for under half, and the others remain unexplained. For this sample the table gives roughly 150,000 clones, of which about 94% were detected only once. The ten largest clones capture 1.5% to 2% of the sample. The sequencing input was PBMCs. These receptors were collected from a man aged 18 to 30 in good health and CMV-seropositive.

The V call is TRBV7-6, the J call TRBJ2-7; a weak D match, TRBD1 (5 bases). CDR1 SGHVS and CDR2 FNYEAQ come from the germline V gene. CDR3 length: 17 amino acids. Trimming left V 4 bases short and J 0 bases short, with 19 bases between. CDR3 region: CASSSFFGQGRSYEQYF. The CDR3 DNA reads as TGTGCCAGCAGCTCCTTCTTTGGGCAGGGCCGCTCCTACGAGCAGTACTTC.

The genes are TRBV6-5 and TRBJ2-7; maybe TRBD1 (6 bases). In germline, CDR1 is MNHEY, CDR2 SVGAGI. The V end was cut by 6 bases, the J end by 4 bases, with 19 bases between. The CDR3 has 15 amino acids. In DNA, the CDR3 is TGTGCCAGCAGCTCCATGCTGGGGGCAAGTTACGAGCAGTACTTC. Protein sequence: CASSSMLGASYEQYF.

The chain carries TRBV18 and TRBJ1-2, with D unclear. CDR3 length: 14 residues. Trimming removed 1 base at V and 1 base at J, with 7 bases between. Germline-derived CDR1 and CDR2 are KGHSH and LQKENI. In nucleotides, the CDR3 is TGTGCCAGCTCACCACGAGAGTTTAACTATGGCTACACCTTC. Its protein is CASSPREFNYGYTF.

The chain links TRBV19 to TRBJ1-1, with a tentative D call TRBD1 (6 bases). The CDR3 is made up of 16 amino acids. Germline V lookup: CDR1 LNHDA, CDR2 SQIVND (reference sequence). Between the trimmed V and J ends, which lost 6 bases and 0 bases, there was a span of 17 bases. CDR3 sequence (DNA): TGTGCCAGTAGGATTTTTACCACAGGGATGAACACTGAAGCTTTCTTT. It codes for CASRIFTTGMNTEAFF.

This clone appeared a single time. The CDR3: CSATTVEAFF. The CDR3 DNA reads as TGCAGTGCCACGACAGTTGAAGCTTTCTTT. The J gene is TRBJ1-1, the V gene TRBV20-1; D is possibly TRBD1 (5 bases). Germline lookup yields CDR1 DFQATT and CDR2 SNEGSKA (reference sequence). V lost 6 bases, J lost 7 bases, and 9 bases lay in between. CDR3 length: 10 amino acids.

V gene TRBV5-1 combines with J gene TRBJ2-3, with D possibly matching TRBD1 (5 bases). Trimming cost V 4 bases and J 9 bases, with 18 bases left between them. The CDR3 spans 14 residues. The germline gives CDR1 SGHRS, CDR2 YFSETQ. The CDR3 loop is CASSLTIGARTQYF. The CDR3 DNA follows: TGCGCCAGCAGCCTCACGATTGGGGCCCGGACGCAGTATTTT.

The chain carries TRBV25-1 and TRBJ2-1; D is perhaps TRBD1 (6 bases). The CDR3 is 14 residues long. Germline lookup yields CDR1 MGHDK and CDR2 SYGVNS. Trimming cost V 4 bases and J 6 bases, with 13 bases left between them. In DNA form, the CDR3 reads TGTGCCAGCAGTGCCGATACAGGGCTCAATGAGCAGTTCTTC. Protein product: CASSADTGLNEQFF.

J is TRBJ2-7 and V is TRBV29-1; TRBD2 matches 8 bases. CDR3 length: 13 residues. Unmatched junction bases numbered 6, after V lost 5 bases and J lost 3 bases. Germline V gives CDR1 SQVTM, CDR2 ANQGSEA. CDR3 nucleotides: TGCAGCGTTTCCGCGGGAGGTCTCTACGAGCAGTACTTC. Protein sequence: CSVSAGGLYEQYF.

V gene TRBV7-9 combines with J gene TRBJ1-4; D possibly corresponds to TRBD1 (6 bases). Trimming took 8 bases from V and 10 from J, leaving 23 bases between them. The CDR3 has 15 residues. In germline, CDR1 is SEHNR, CDR2 FQNEAQ (reference sequence). The CDR3 is CASGDIGYFGGKLFF. Written as DNA, the CDR3 is TGTGCCAGCGGGGACATCGGATATTTTGGGGGAAAACTGTTTTTT.

The chain links TRBV9 to TRBJ2-3, with 7 nucleotides matching TRBD2. The ends lost 4 bases at V and 6 bases at J; junction bases unmatched: 11. Germline CDR1 is SGDLS and CDR2 is YYNGEE. The CDR3 contains 15 residues. The CDR3 spells CASSLGAGATDTQYF. The CDR3 DNA is TGTGCCAGCAGCCTAGGGGCGGGAGCGACGGATACGCAGTATTTT.

The chain combines TRBV27 with TRBJ2-1; D perhaps matches TRBD1 (5 bases). The CDR3 contains 14 residues. V lost 3 bases and J 5 bases, leaving 11 bases between the germline ends. CDR1 and CDR2 from the germline V gene are MNHEY and SMNVEV (reference sequence). The CDR3 nucleotides read TGTGCCAGCAGTTTTGTCCAGGGTAACAATGAGCAGTTCTTC. It codes for CASSFVQGNNEQFF.

Note on this clone: Other DNA variants within this sample encode the same CDR3. This chain uses TRBV11-2 with TRBJ2-3; no reliable D call. The CDR3 length is 13 residues. Germline CDR1 SGHAT, CDR2 FQNNGV. The V gene lost 5 bases and the J gene lost 5 bases, with 11 bases spanning the gap. CDR3 loop: CASSPRPGDTQYF. DNA for the CDR3: TGTGCCAGCAGCCCTCGCCCCGGAGATACGCAGTATTTT.

The chain links TRBV18 to TRBJ1-2; D unresolved. Germline lookup yields CDR1 KGHSH and CDR2 LQKENI. The V and J ends lost 3 bases and 3 bases respectively, with 17 bases between them. CDR3 length equals 16 residues. The CDR3 reads CASSPSWQTRDYGYTF. DNA for the CDR3: TGTGCCAGCTCACCGTCCTGGCAGACGAGGGACTATGGCTACACCTTC.

Only one count was recorded for this clone. The chain recombines TRBV15 with TRBJ2-1; D is perhaps TRBD2 (5 bases). The CDR3 loop spans 16 amino acids. V lost 5 bases, J lost 5 bases, and 19 bases lay in between. CDR1 is LNHNV and CDR2 is YYDKDF in the germline V gene (reference sequence). The CDR3 protein is CATSPTNRGGHNEQFF. Written as DNA, the CDR3 is TGTGCCACCAGCCCCACTAATCGCGGAGGCCACAATGAGCAGTTCTTC.

CDR3 protein: CASALGGGQGIGYTF. Written as DNA, the CDR3 is TGTGCCAGCGCCCTCGGGGGGGGACAGGGGATAGGCTACACCTTC. This rearrangement joins TRBV2 to TRBJ1-2; TRBD1 matches 10 bases. Germline loops: CDR1 SNHLY, CDR2 FYNNEI. CDR3 size: 15 residues. The J segment lost 8 bases and the V segment lost 8 bases, leaving 14 bases of the junction unmatched.

V is TRBV18 and J is TRBJ2-7; possible D gene TRBD1, 5 bases. Germline-derived CDR1 and CDR2 are KGHSH and LQKENI. This CDR3 region has 14 residues. V dropped 3 bases and J dropped 2 bases, with 11 bases sitting between them. The CDR3 DNA reads TGTGCCAGCTCACCCGAACAGGCAGCCTACGAGCAGTACTTC. Protein: CASSPEQAAYEQYF.

The chain links TRBV9 to TRBJ2-5; 10 bases map to TRBD2. Germline CDR1 SGDLS, CDR2 YYNGEE. This CDR3 contains 15 residues. The V gene end was trimmed by 0 bases and the J gene end by 5 bases; junction bases not matched to a gene: 4. CDR3 nucleotides: TGTGCCAGCAGCGTAGCGGCTAGCGGGAGTGAGACCCAGTACTTC. This sequence encodes CASSVAASGSETQYF.